One and the same sample provided the 25 T cell receptor beta chains below, sequenced in a study of sequential checkpoint blockade in melanoma (dated by TCRdb to the late 2010s). Library preparation was by the immunoSEQ multiplex PCR assay. TCRdb limited this immuneACCESS table to in-frame rearrangements with V and J called. A share of clones is missing; checked studies link under half to unresolved V genes, and the rest is unexplained. Counted in this sample were about 26,000 clones; 77% of them appeared once. Together, the top ten hold 22% of the sample. The intended sense of this specimen's treatment or condition label: randomized to nivolumab then ipilimumab (arm A) or the reverse (arm B). Sample: CD8+ T cells sorted from blood (inferred from file names), taken from a patient given nivolumab and ipilimumab in sequence. The origin of the receptors is a human donor with melanoma.

This clone was seen only once. The CDR3 nucleotides read TGCAGCGTTAGTGGACTAGCGGGATCCGGCTCGCTCTACGAGCAGTACTTC. Amino acid sequence: CSVSGLAGSGSLYEQYF. The chain uses TRBV29-1 and TRBJ2-7, with 12 bases matching TRBD2. CDR3 length: 17 residues. The germline V gene encodes CDR1 SQVTM and CDR2 ANQGSEA. The trim removed 5 bases at V and 3 bases at J, leaving 14 bases unmatched.

The chain carries TRBV28 and TRBJ2-7; 7 bases fit TRBD1. Germline CDR1 and CDR2: MDHEN and SYDVKM. This CDR3 comprises 18 residues. J gave up 1 base and V 4 bases, and 16 bases lay outside the gene matches. Written as DNA, the CDR3 is TGTGCCAGCAGTTCCACCGCTCTTGGACAGGTGGTTTCCTACGAGCAGTACTTC. Translating it yields CASSSTALGQVVSYEQYF.

J is TRBJ2-5 and V is TRBV4-1; TRBD1 matches 10 bases. Per germline, CDR1 MGHRA and CDR2 YSYEKL. The CDR3 is 16 residues long. The junction had 6 bases not matched to a gene; V was cut back by 4 bases and J by 1 base. This chain's CDR3 is CASSPRDRGFQETQYF. Written as DNA, the CDR3 is TGCGCCAGCAGCCCCCGGGACAGGGGATTCCAAGAGACCCAGTACTTC.

This chain joins TRBV19 and TRBJ2-2; D unclear. Trimming pared 6 bases from V and 1 base from J, leaving 6 bases between. Germline assignment: CDR1 LNHDA and CDR2 SQIVND (reference sequence). There are 13 residues in the CDR3. The CDR3 region has the DNA TGTGCCAGTAGGACTGAGAACACCGGGGAGCTGTTTTTT. Translating gives CASRTENTGELFF.

The chain carries TRBV6-6 and TRBJ2-7, with D unresolved. With 0 bases removed from V and 3 bases from J, the gap between germline ends came to 15 bases. There are 16 residues in the CDR3. Germline V gene lookup returns CDR1 MNHNY and CDR2 SVGAGI (reference sequence). CDR3 DNA sequence: TGTGCCAGCAGTTACTCGAGTGACCTTACGGGCTACGAGCAGTACTTC. Protein product: CASSYSSDLTGYEQYF.

The chain is built from TRBV11-2 and TRBJ2-3; 8 nucleotides match TRBD2. CDR1 SGHAT and CDR2 FQNNGV come from the germline V gene. The V and J ends lost 4 bases and 5 bases, in that order; junction bases with no gene match: 5. There are 14 residues in the CDR3. CDR3: CASSYGGALDTQYF. The CDR3 DNA sequence: TGTGCCAGCAGCTACGGGGGGGCTTTAGATACGCAGTATTTT.

The V gene is TRBV27, the J gene TRBJ1-2; D is unresolved. From germline, CDR1 is MNHEY and CDR2 SMNVEV (reference sequence). CDR3 length: 12 residues. Trimming pared 5 bases from V and 4 bases from J, leaving 8 bases between. The CDR3 nucleotides are TGTGCCAGCAGTCCCCGGGGCTATGGCTACACCTTC. Its protein is CASSPRGYGYTF.

This chain connects TRBV28 to TRBJ2-7, with a weak D call TRBD1 (6 bases). The V end lost 5 bases, the J end lost 2 bases, and 16 bases lay between the germline ends. This CDR3 comprises 15 residues. CDR1 is MDHEN and CDR2 is SYDVKM in the germline V gene. In DNA form, the CDR3 reads TGTGCCAGCAGTCCGGAGGACAGTGGGGCCTACGAGCAGTACTTC. Its protein product is CASSPEDSGAYEQYF.

V gene TRBV4-3 combines with J gene TRBJ2-3; a weak D match, TRBD2 (6 bases). V was shortened by 4 bases and J by 0 bases, with 11 bases between the two germline ends. The CDR3 has 15 residues. CDR1 and CDR2 (germline): LGHNA, YSLEER. The CDR3 DNA is TGCGCCAGCAGCCTGTGGGGGGTTAGCACAGATACGCAGTATTTT. Translated, it gives CASSLWGVSTDTQYF.

This chain connects TRBV9 to TRBJ1-2; TRBD1 aligns across 8 bases. CDR3 length: 15 residues. Germline values: CDR1 SGDLS, CDR2 YYNGEE. The ends lost 3 bases at V and 4 bases at J; junction bases unmatched: 8. The CDR3 DNA follows: TGTGCCAGCAGCGATGGGACAGGTTCTATCTATGGCTACACCTTC. It specifies CASSDGTGSIYGYTF. Using reference TRBV9 and TRBJ1-2 for the parts outside the CDR3, the full variable domain is DSGVTQTPKHLITATGQRVTLRCSPRSGDLSVYWYQQSLDQGLQFLIQYYNGEERAKGNILERFSAQQFPDLHSELNLSSLELGDSALYFCASSDGTGSIYGYTFGSGTRLTVV.

This clone has just a few counts. The chain employs TRBV2 and TRBJ2-3, with TRBD1 matching 9 bases. V trimming: 6 bases; J trimming: 2 bases; junction bases outside the gene matches: 12. The CDR3 runs 17 residues. Germline loops: CDR1 SNHLY, CDR2 FYNNEI. Written as DNA, the CDR3 is TGTGCCAGCAGGGGACAGGGTTTCCCGGACTCCACAGATACGCAGTATTTT. Protein sequence: CASRGQGFPDSTDTQYF.

The rearrangement links TRBV4-3 to TRBJ2-7; D perhaps matches TRBD1 (5 bases). The V and J ends lost 6 bases and 3 bases respectively, with 18 bases between them. The CDR3 contains 15 residues. The germline V gene encodes CDR1 LGHNA and CDR2 YSLEER. CDR3: CASSVHRQPNYEQYF. The CDR3 DNA sequence: TGCGCCAGCAGTGTCCATCGACAGCCGAACTACGAGCAGTACTTC.

This clone was observed a few times. CDR3 nucleotides: TGTGCCAGCAGTTACTCGACAGGACAGGGGTCACCCCTCCACTTT. As protein: CASSYSTGQGSPLHF. The rearrangement joins TRBV6-5 to TRBJ1-6; the match to TRBD1 covers 9 bases. Germline lookup yields CDR1 MNHEY and CDR2 SVGAGI. The CDR3 loop spans 15 amino acids. V lost 0 bases and J lost 10; bases outside the gene matches: 4.

V usage is TRBV7-9 and J usage is TRBJ2-2; no clear D. V dropped 7 bases and J dropped 8 bases, with 14 bases sitting between them. This CDR3 contains 13 residues. Germline V lookup: CDR1 SEHNR, CDR2 FQNEAQ (reference sequence). This CDR3 reads CASTAPPRGELFF. CDR3 nucleotides: TGTGCCAGCACCGCCCCTCCTCGGGGGGAGCTGTTTTTT.

V usage is TRBV7-3 and J usage is TRBJ1-2; 7 bases match TRBD1. The germline CDR1 and CDR2 sequences are SGHTA and FQGTGA. Trimming took 4 bases from V and 3 from J; bases not matched to a gene: 5. CDR3 size: 14 residues. CDR3 sequence (DNA): TGTGCCAGCAGCTCACAGGGGATCGACTATGGCTACACCTTC. Amino acid sequence: CASSSQGIDYGYTF.

The J gene is TRBJ2-3, the V gene TRBV7-9, with D uncertain. V lost 2 bases, J lost 6 bases, and 9 bases lay in between. The CDR3 has 13 amino acids. Germline CDR1 SEHNR, CDR2 FQNEAQ (reference sequence). The CDR3 reads CASSLLYTDTQYF. The DNA for the CDR3 is TGTGCCAGCAGCTTATTGTACACCGATACGCAGTATTTT.

This chain's CDR3 is CATSKGVTNEQYF. CDR3 DNA: TGTGCCACCTCAAAAGGAGTAACAAACGAGCAGTACTTC. This chain connects TRBV28 to TRBJ2-7; D unclear. Trimming cost V 10 bases and J 5 bases, with 18 bases left between them. Germline values: CDR1 MDHEN, CDR2 SYDVKM. CDR3 size: 13 residues.

This clone was observed a handful of times. The V call is TRBV6-6, the J call TRBJ2-1; D is uncertain. The germline gives CDR1 MNHNY, CDR2 SVGAGI (reference sequence). V was pared by 10 bases and J by 1 base, with 8 bases between. This CDR3 comprises 12 residues. In DNA form, the CDR3 reads TGTGCCACTCTCAGGTCCTACAATGAGCAGTTCTTC. Its protein product is CATLRSYNEQFF.

The chain recombines TRBV7-2 with TRBJ2-5; maybe TRBD1 (6 bases). Trimming took 6 bases from V and 5 from J, leaving 19 bases between them. The CDR3 spans 15 residues. Germline loops: CDR1 SGHTA, CDR2 FQGNSA. CDR3 nucleotides: TGTGCCAGCAGACCCCTAGACAGGCCCCGCGAGACCCAGTACTTC. It codes for CASRPLDRPRETQYF.

The chain has TRBV7-9 and TRBJ1-1, with TRBD1 matching over 9 bases. The trim removed 3 bases at V and 7 bases at J, leaving 9 bases unmatched. Germline CDR1 SEHNR, CDR2 FQNEAQ (reference sequence). The length of the CDR3 is 15 residues. This chain's CDR3 is CASSFSAGTGNEAFF. CDR3 coding DNA: TGTGCCAGCAGCTTTTCGGCCGGGACAGGGAATGAAGCTTTCTTT. Full variable domain (rest looked up from reference TRBV7-9 and TRBJ1-1): DTGVSQNPRHKITKRGQNVTFRCDPISEHNRLYWYRQTLGQGPEFLTYFQNEAQLEKSRLLSDRFSAERPKGSFSTLEIQRTEQGDSAMYLCASSFSAGTGNEAFFGQGTRLTVV.

The rearrangement joins TRBV28 to TRBJ2-7, with D maybe TRBD1 (5 bases). Germline V CDR1 and CDR2: MDHEN, SYDVKM. The germline V and J ends were trimmed by 3 bases and 0 bases, with 12 bases remaining between them. The CDR3 covers 15 residues. CDR3 sequence (DNA): TGTGCCAGCAGTTTTCTGCGACAGAGCTCCTACGAGCAGTACTTC. It encodes CASSFLRQSSYEQYF.

This sequence joins TRBV6-1 and TRBJ2-5; D is ambiguous. Germline V lookup: CDR1 MNHNS, CDR2 SASEGT. This CDR3 spans 15 amino acids. The ends were cut back, 3 bases at V and 2 bases at J, with 13 bases in the middle. CDR3 residues: CASSDYTGLQETQYF. The CDR3 DNA reads as TGTGCCAGCAGTGATTATACGGGTTTACAAGAGACCCAGTACTTC.

This clone was observed a single time. The chain carries TRBV9 and TRBJ2-7; weak D call: TRBD2 (6 bases). This CDR3 region has 14 residues. Germline assignment: CDR1 SGDLS and CDR2 YYNGEE. The V and J ends lost 3 bases and 11 bases respectively, with 21 bases between them. The CDR3 here is CASSAGPTSFSEYF. The CDR3 DNA reads TGTGCCAGCAGCGCCGGACCGACTAGTTTTTCGGAGTACTTC.

This chain's CDR3 is CASKLTVEENTEAFF. The CDR3 nucleotides are TGTGCCAGCAAACTGACAGTTGAGGAGAACACTGAAGCTTTCTTT. V and J are TRBV28 and TRBJ1-1; D might be TRBD1 (5 bases). Germline loops: CDR1 MDHEN, CDR2 SYDVKM. The CDR3 covers 15 residues. Trimming shortened V by 7 bases and J by 1 base, and 16 bases separated the two germline ends.

The chain combines TRBV5-6 with TRBJ2-1, with D perhaps matching TRBD2 (7 bases). Trimming pared 4 bases from V and 4 bases from J, leaving 15 bases between. The CDR3 contains 15 residues. Looked up from germline, CDR1 is SGHDT and CDR2 is YYEEEE. The CDR3 is CASSRGGEGYNEQFF. Here the CDR3 DNA reads TGTGCCAGCAGCAGAGGGGGGGAGGGTTACAATGAGCAGTTCTTC.